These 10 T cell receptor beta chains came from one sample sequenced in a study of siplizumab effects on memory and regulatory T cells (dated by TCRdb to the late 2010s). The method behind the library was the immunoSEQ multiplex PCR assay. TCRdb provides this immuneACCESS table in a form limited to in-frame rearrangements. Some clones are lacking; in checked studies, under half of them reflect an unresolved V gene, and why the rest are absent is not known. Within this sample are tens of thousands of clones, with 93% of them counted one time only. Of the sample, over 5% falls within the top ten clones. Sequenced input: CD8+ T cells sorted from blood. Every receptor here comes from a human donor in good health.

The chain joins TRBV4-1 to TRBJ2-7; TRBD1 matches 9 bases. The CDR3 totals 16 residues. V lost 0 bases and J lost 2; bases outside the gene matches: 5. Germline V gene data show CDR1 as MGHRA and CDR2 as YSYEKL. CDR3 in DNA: TGCGCCAGCAGCCAAGATGGAGGGACAGGGCCCTACGAGCAGTACTTC. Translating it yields CASSQDGGTGPYEQYF.

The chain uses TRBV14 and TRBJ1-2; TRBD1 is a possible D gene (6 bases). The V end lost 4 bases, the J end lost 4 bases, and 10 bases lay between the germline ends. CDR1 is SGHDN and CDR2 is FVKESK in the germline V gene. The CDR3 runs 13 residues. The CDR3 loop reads CASSPGQTYGYTF. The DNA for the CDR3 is TGTGCCAGCAGCCCTGGACAGACCTATGGCTACACCTTC.

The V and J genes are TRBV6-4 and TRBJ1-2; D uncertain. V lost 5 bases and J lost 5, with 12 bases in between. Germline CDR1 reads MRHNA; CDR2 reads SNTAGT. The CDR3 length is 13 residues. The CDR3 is CASSPYTGYGYTF. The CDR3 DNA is TGTGCCAGCAGTCCCTACACTGGGTATGGCTACACCTTC.

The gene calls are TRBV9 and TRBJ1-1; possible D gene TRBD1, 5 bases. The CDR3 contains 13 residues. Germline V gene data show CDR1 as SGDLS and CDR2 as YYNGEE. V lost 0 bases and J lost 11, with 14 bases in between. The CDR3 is CASSVGDRPEAFF. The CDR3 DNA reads TGTGCCAGCAGCGTAGGGGACCGCCCGGAGGCTTTCTTT.

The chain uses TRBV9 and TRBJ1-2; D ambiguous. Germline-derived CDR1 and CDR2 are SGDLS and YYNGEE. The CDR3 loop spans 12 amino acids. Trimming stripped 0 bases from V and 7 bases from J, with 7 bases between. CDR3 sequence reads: CASSVGGSGYTF. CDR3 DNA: TGTGCCAGCAGCGTAGGAGGGAGTGGCTACACCTTC. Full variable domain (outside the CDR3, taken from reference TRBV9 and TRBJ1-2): DSGVTQTPKHLITATGQRVTLRCSPRSGDLSVYWYQQSLDQGLQFLIQYYNGEERAKGNILERFSAQQFPDLHSELNLSSLELGDSALYFCASSVGGSGYTFGSGTRLTVV.

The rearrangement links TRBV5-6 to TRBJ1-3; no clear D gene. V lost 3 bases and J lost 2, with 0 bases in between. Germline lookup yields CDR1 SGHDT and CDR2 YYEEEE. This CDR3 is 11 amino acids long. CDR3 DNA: TGTGCCAGCAGCTCTGGAAACACCATATATTTT. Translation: CASSSGNTIYF.

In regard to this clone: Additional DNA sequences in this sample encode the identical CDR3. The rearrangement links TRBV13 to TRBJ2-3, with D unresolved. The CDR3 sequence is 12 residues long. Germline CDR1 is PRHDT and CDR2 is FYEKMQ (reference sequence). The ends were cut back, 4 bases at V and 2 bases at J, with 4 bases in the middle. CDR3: CASSSDTDTQYF. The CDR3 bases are TGTGCCAGCAGCTCCGACACAGATACGCAGTATTTT.

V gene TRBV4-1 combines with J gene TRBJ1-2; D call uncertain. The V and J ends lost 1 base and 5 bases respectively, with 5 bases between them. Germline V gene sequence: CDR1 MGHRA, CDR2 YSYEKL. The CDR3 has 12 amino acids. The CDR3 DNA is TGCGCCAGCAGCCAAGTAGGATATGGCTACACCTTC. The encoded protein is CASSQVGYGYTF.

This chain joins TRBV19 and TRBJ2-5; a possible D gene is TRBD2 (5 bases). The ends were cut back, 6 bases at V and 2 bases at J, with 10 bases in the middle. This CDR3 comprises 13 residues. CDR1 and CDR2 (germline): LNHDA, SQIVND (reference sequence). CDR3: CASSTEGQETQYF. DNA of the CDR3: TGTGCCAGTAGCACCGAGGGTCAAGAGACCCAGTACTTC.

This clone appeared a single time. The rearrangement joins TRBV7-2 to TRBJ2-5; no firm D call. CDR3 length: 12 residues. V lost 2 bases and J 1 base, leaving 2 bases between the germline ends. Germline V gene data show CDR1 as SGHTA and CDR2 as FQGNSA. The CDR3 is CASSLTQETQYF. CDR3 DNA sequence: TGTGCCAGCAGCTTAACCCAAGAGACCCAGTACTTC. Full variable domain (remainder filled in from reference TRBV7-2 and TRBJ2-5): GAGVSQSPSNKVTEKGKDVELRCDPISGHTALYWYRQSLGQGLEFLIYFQGNSAPDKSGLPSDRFSAERTGGSVSTLTIQRTQQEDSAVYLCASSLTQETQYFGPGTRLLVL.